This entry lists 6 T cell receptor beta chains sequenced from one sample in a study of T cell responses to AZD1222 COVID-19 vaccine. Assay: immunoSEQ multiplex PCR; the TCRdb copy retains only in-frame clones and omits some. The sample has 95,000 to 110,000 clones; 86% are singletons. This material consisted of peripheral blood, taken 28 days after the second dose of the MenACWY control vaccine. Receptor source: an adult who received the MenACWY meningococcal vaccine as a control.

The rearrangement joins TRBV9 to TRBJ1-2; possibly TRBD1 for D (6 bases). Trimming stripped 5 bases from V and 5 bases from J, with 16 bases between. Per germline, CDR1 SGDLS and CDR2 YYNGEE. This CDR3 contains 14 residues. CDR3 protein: CASSPGQPFYGYTF. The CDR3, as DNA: TGTGCCAGCAGTCCCGGACAGCCCTTTTATGGCTACACCTTC.

The CDR3 DNA reads as TGTGCCAGTACAGGGGGACAGGGGATTGTTGAAAAACTGTTTTTT. Its translation is CASTGGQGIVEKLFF. The rearrangement links TRBV19 to TRBJ1-4, with 10 bases fitting TRBD1. V lost 7 bases to trimming and J lost 7 bases; unmatched junction nucleotides: 9. Germline V lookup: CDR1 LNHDA, CDR2 SQIVND (reference sequence). The CDR3 spans 15 residues.

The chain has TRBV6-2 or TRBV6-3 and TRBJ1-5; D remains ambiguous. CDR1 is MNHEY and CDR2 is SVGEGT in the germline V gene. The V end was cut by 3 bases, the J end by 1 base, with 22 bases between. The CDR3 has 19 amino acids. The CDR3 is CASSYGGSVGGSSNQPQHF. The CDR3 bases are TGTGCCAGCAGTTATGGAGGATCAGTCGGCGGGTCCAGCAATCAGCCCCAGCATTTT.

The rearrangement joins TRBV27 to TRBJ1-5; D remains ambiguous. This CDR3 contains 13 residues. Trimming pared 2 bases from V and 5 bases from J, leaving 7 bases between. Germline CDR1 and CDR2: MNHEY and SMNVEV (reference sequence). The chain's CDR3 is CASSLDWDQPQHF. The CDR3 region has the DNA TGTGCCAGCAGTTTAGACTGGGATCAGCCCCAGCATTTT.

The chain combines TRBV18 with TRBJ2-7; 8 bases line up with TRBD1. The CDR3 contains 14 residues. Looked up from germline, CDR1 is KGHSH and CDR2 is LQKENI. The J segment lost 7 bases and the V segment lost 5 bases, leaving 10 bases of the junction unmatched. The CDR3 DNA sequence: TGTGCCAGCTCAAAGACAGGGGTAGAGGGGGAGCAGTACTTC. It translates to CASSKTGVEGEQYF.

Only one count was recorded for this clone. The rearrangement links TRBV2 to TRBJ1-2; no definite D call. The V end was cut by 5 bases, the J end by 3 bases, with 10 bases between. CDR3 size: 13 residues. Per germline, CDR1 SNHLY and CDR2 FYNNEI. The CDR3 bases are TGTGCCAGCAGTACCGATGCCTACTATGGCTACACCTTC. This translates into CASSTDAYYGYTF.